This TCR beta chain was sequenced in a study of T cell responses to AZD1222 COVID-19 vaccine. Germline CDR1 is MNHEY and CDR2 is SVGEGT. V was trimmed by 2 bases and J by 7 bases, leaving 15 bases between them. CDR3 length equals 15 residues. Clones were sequenced by immunoSEQ multiplex PCR, and TCRdb holds only the in-frame ones, with some missing. The sample has 87,000 or so clones; around 91% are singletons. Regarding the study as a whole: Sampled repertoires all dated from after the peak T cell response. White British ancestry dominated among donors, who included more females, and clonal diversity was possibly underestimated. Only a handful of AZD1222 recipients, roughly 6 in all, had baseline seropositivity.

In regard to this clone: Its target is not known.

The TCR comes from an adult in good health. J is TRBJ1-5 and V is TRBV6-2 or TRBV6-3; D remains unclear. The source material was peripheral blood, sampled on day 0 of AZD1222 vaccination. CDR3 region: CASSYAGSTGQPQHF. The CDR3 DNA is TGTGCCAGCAGTTACGCGGGGTCGACCGGGCAGCCCCAGCATTTT.